This T cell receptor beta chain stems from a study of T cell responses to AZD1222 COVID-19 vaccine. Study-level points and caveats: Clonal diversity was possibly underestimated; the donors were predominantly white British and more often female. Only 5 or 6 individuals given AZD1222 were seropositive at baseline. With dominance at 160-218 and 743-854, vaccine-associated CD4 TCRs spanned spike.

Profiling relied on immunoSEQ multiplex PCR, and the TCRdb table lists in-frame clones only, not all of them. Here the sample spans around 180,000 clones, roughly 90% being singletons. Points on this clone: The target antigen is unknown.

This specimen consisted of peripheral blood, obtained on day 0 of AZD1222 vaccination. This sequence originates from an adult in good health.

The CDR3 loop is CASSDSTRADTQYF. CDR3 bases: TGTGCCAGCAGTGACTCGACTAGGGCAGATACGCAGTATTTT. The V gene is TRBV6-4, the J gene TRBJ2-3, with a tentative D call TRBD2 (6 bases). V lost 0 bases, J lost 4 bases, and 8 bases lay in between. This CDR3 spans 14 amino acids. Germline CDR1 is MRHNA and CDR2 is SNTAGT.